The clone carrying this TCR beta chain was counted a few times. A universal primer site was created by template switching, with the cDNA bearing unique molecular identifiers. Via MiXCR, TCRdb re-called the 5' RACE reads, giving one row per CDR3 protein. The sample shows about 330,000 distinct CDR3 sequences, around 12% of them seen only once. These data are taken from a study of identical twins. With V trimmed by 0 bases and J by 5 bases, 10 bases remained unmatched. This CDR3 has 17 residues. The sample was also reused in another study, on yellow fever vaccine responses in identical twins. That source reports: A vaccine T cell response that seemed partly convergent and partly personalized was reported in twins.

The chain employs TRBV12-3 or TRBV12-4 and TRBJ2-5; 9 bases map to TRBD2. The clonotype originates from a young woman in good health. The sequenced sample consisted of CD8+ T cells sorted from blood. CDR3 sequence (DNA): TGTGCCAGCAGTTTAGCGCTTGCGGGGGGGCCTGGGGAGACCCAGTACTTC. Encoded protein: CASSLALAGGPGETQYF.